This T cell receptor (beta chain) is drawn from a study of T cells in Graves' hyperthyroidism and ophthalmopathy. This clonotype has at least ten counts. The CDR3 runs 13 residues. Germline values: CDR1 MDHEN, CDR2 SYDVKM. Trimming pared 2 bases from V and 4 bases from J, leaving 8 bases between. Amplification yielded TCR beta CDR3 regions, with RNA transcripts as the source. HTBI primers were the set used in a first-round RT-PCR of the TCR CDR3. TCRdb independently ran MiXCR on the multiplex PCR reads; one entry per CDR3 protein. The data show around 400,000 distinct CDR3 sequences, with around 15% seen just once and under 25% held by the top ten.

Sequencing was done on a sample of blood. This TCR was recovered from an older woman with Graves' ophthalmopathy. This chain joins TRBV28 and TRBJ2-5; D is unclear. The CDR3 DNA follows: TGTGCCAGCAGTTTACAACGACCAGAGACCCAGTACTTC. Its protein is CASSLQRPETQYF.